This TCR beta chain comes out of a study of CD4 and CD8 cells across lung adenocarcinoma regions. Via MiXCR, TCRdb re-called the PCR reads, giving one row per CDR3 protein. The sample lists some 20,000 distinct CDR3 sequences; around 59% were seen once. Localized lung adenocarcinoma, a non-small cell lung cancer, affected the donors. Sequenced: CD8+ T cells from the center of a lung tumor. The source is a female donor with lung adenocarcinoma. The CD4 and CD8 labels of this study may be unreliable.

The CDR3 coding sequence is TGTGCCAGCAGTGAGGAGGGGAGTTGGTATGGCTACACCTTC. It yields the protein CASSEEGSWYGYTF. The chain uses TRBV6-1 and TRBJ1-2; TRBD1 might be the D (5 bases). Germline V lookup: CDR1 MNHNS, CDR2 SASEGT. CDR3 length: 14 residues. The germline V and J ends were trimmed by 3 bases and 5 bases, with 13 bases remaining between them.